This T cell receptor (beta chain) is drawn from a study of blood T cell repertoires in COVID-19. Study overall: The United States, Italy and Spain provided the acute and convalescent COVID-19 samples.

Source study methods: Amplification of reference gene primers was used by the study to estimate nucleated cell counts. Produced via immunoSEQ multiplex PCR; TCRdb's table is partial and in-frame only. V and J calls and clone size are copied from that table; D and trimming were computed from the DNA. The sample comprises 150,000 to 200,000 clones, approximately 91% of which are singletons, and under 2.5% rests with the top ten. The ends were cut back, 0 bases at V and 1 base at J, with 8 bases in the middle. Germline CDR1 and CDR2: SGHRS and YFSETQ. CDR3 length equals 16 residues. V gene TRBV5-1 combines with J gene TRBJ2-6, with D hard to call. This receptor was taken from a man aged 65 to 85 with active or convalescent COVID-19. Sequencing was carried out using peripheral blood. CDR3 region: CASSLDEVSGANVLTF. DNA for the CDR3: TGCGCCAGCAGCTTGGACGAGGTTTCTGGGGCCAACGTCCTGACTTTC. The variable domain in full, with the rest retrieved from reference TRBV5-1 and TRBJ2-6, is KAGVTQTPRYLIKTRGQQVTLSCSPISGHRSVSWYQQTPGQGLQFLFEYFSETQRNKGNFPGRFSGRQFSNSRSEMNVSTLELGDSALYLCASSLDEVSGANVLTFGAGSRLTVL.